The 21 T cell receptor beta chains presented below share a single source sample, sequenced in a study of PD-1 blockade in classical Hodgkin lymphoma. The time point: cycle 4 day 1 (C4D1), after more than 5 weeks of nivolumab. Autologous stem cell transplantation was followed by relapse in every patient, and brentuximab vedotin exposure varied. Sequenced by immunoSEQ multiplex PCR; TCRdb stores in-frame clones only, minus some. The table lists roughly 100,000 clones, around 80% of them singletons. The specimen comprised peripheral blood mononuclear cells (PBMCs), sampled before the fourth cycle of nivolumab. The source is a human donor with classical Hodgkin lymphoma.

CDR3 DNA sequence: TGTGCTAGTGGTCAGGAGGCCGGGGAGCTGTTTTTT. Protein: CASGQEAGELFF. V usage is TRBV12-5 and J usage is TRBJ2-2; D might be TRBD2 (5 bases). Germline-derived CDR1 and CDR2 are LGHNT and FRNRAP. The CDR3 is 12 amino acids. Deletions cut 5 bases from V and 6 bases from J, with 7 bases between.

The chain joins TRBV5-6 to TRBJ2-3, with TRBD1 matching over 9 bases. From germline, CDR1 is SGHDT and CDR2 YYEEEE. J was trimmed by 6 bases and V by 4 bases; bases with no gene match: 6. This CDR3 has 14 residues. CDR3 bases: TGTGCCAGCAGCCGCCGGGACAGGGCCGATACGCAGTATTTT. This codes for CASSRRDRADTQYF.

This chain uses TRBV6-1 with TRBJ1-2, with 8 bases aligning to TRBD1. The CDR3 has 16 residues. Germline CDR1 and CDR2: MNHNS and SASEGT. V shed 2 bases, J shed 4 bases, and the junction held 9 bases outside the gene matches. The CDR3 here is CASSELNLDRAYGYTF. The CDR3 bases are TGTGCCAGCAGTGAACTGAATCTGGACAGGGCCTATGGCTACACCTTC.

This chain connects TRBV5-4 to TRBJ2-7, with D perhaps TRBD2 (6 bases). CDR3 length: 16 amino acids. Trimming took off 4 bases at V and 0 bases at J, with 17 bases between the two ends. CDR1 is SGHNT and CDR2 is YYREEE in the germline V gene (reference sequence). CDR3 sequence reads: CASSPRRAVSSYEQYF. The CDR3 DNA sequence: TGTGCCAGCAGCCCCCGGAGGGCGGTGAGCTCCTACGAGCAGTACTTC. The full variable domain, in which reference TRBV5-4 and TRBJ2-7 provide the parts outside the CDR3, is ETGVTQSPTHLIKTRGQQVTLRCSSQSGHNTVSWYQQALGQGPQFIFQYYREEENGRGNFPPRFSGLQFPNYSSELNVNALELDDSALYLCASSPRRAVSSYEQYFGPGTRLTVT.

The chain employs TRBV7-2 and TRBJ2-7; D remains ambiguous. This CDR3 region has 17 residues. The ends were cut back, 3 bases at V and 0 bases at J, with 18 bases in the middle. CDR1 and CDR2 (germline): SGHTA, FQGNSA. CDR3 residues: CASSFFLVFKGSYEQYF. In DNA, the CDR3 is TGTGCCAGCAGCTTTTTTTTGGTCTTTAAGGGCTCCTACGAGCAGTACTTC.

The chain combines TRBV7-9 with TRBJ2-3; D is undetermined. This CDR3 contains 16 residues. V was cut by 2 bases and J by 2 bases, with 14 bases left in between. CDR1 and CDR2 from the germline V gene are SEHNR and FQNEAQ (reference sequence). The CDR3 sequence is CASSLFVAGTTDTQYF. DNA for the CDR3: TGTGCCAGCAGCTTATTCGTAGCAGGTACCACAGATACGCAGTATTTT.

This chain uses TRBV28 with TRBJ2-7; possible D gene TRBD1, 5 bases. This CDR3 has 14 residues. Germline values: CDR1 MDHEN, CDR2 SYDVKM. V dropped 2 bases and J dropped 3 bases, with 11 bases sitting between them. CDR3 nucleotide sequence: TGTGCCAGCAGTTTACCTGGACACTTCTACGAGCAGTACTTC. Translated: CASSLPGHFYEQYF.

The rearrangement uses TRBV7-3 and TRBJ2-7, with 10 nucleotides matching TRBD1. V lost 4 bases to trimming and J lost 7 bases; unmatched junction nucleotides: 4. The CDR3 contains 13 residues. CDR1 is SGHTA, CDR2 FQGTGA, per germline. The CDR3 coding sequence is TGTGCCAGCAGCTCCGACAGGGGGCTTGAGCAGTACTTC. This sequence encodes CASSSDRGLEQYF.

The chain joins TRBV6-5 to TRBJ2-7; 7 bases fit TRBD1. Trimming took 4 bases from V and 0 from J; bases not matched to a gene: 0. CDR3 length: 13 residues. The germline CDR1 and CDR2 sequences are MNHEY and SVGAGI. DNA for the CDR3: TGTGCCAGCAGTTCAGGGGGCTCCTACGAGCAGTACTTC. Translating gives CASSSGGSYEQYF.

The chain is built from TRBV21-1 and TRBJ2-7; the table assigns TRBD2, which was not confirmed against the DNA. TRBV21-1 constitutes a pseudogene. The CDR3 sequence is 16 residues long. The CDR3 region is CASSKAVGGSSYEQYF. CDR3 coding DNA: TGTGCCAGCAGCAAAGCAGTTGGGGGGTCCAGCTACGAGCAGTACTTC.

The V and J genes are TRBV7-2 and TRBJ2-4; the D gene is possibly TRBD1 (7 bases). Trimming cost V 4 bases and J 1 base, with 11 bases left between them. CDR1 is SGHTA, CDR2 FQGNSA, per germline. The CDR3 spans 15 residues. Here the CDR3 DNA reads TGTGCCAGCAGCTCGTCAGGGGGGGCCAAAAACATTCAGTACTTC. This gives the protein CASSSSGGAKNIQYF.

The rearrangement joins TRBV9 to TRBJ1-5, with a possible D match to TRBD1 (5 bases). Trimming left V 0 bases short and J 1 base short, with 8 bases between. CDR1 and CDR2 (germline): SGDLS, YYNGEE. This CDR3 is built from 15 residues. This CDR3 reads CASSVGEGSNQPQHF. The CDR3 DNA sequence: TGTGCCAGCAGCGTAGGTGAGGGGAGCAATCAGCCCCAGCATTTT. Variable domain in full (rest from reference TRBV9 and TRBJ1-5): DSGVTQTPKHLITATGQRVTLRCSPRSGDLSVYWYQQSLDQGLQFLIQYYNGEERAKGNILERFSAQQFPDLHSELNLSSLELGDSALYFCASSVGEGSNQPQHFGDGTRLSIL.

The V and J genes are TRBV7-8 and TRBJ1-1, with 9 bases aligning to TRBD1. The CDR3 extends over 17 amino acids. The trim removed 1 base at V and 6 bases at J, leaving 12 bases unmatched. In germline, CDR1 is SGHVS, CDR2 FQNEAQ. Here the CDR3 reads CASSLGLGQGIVAEAFF. In DNA form, the CDR3 reads TGTGCCAGCAGCTTAGGTCTGGGACAGGGAATAGTTGCTGAAGCTTTCTTT.

In this sample, this clone turned up once. The V call is TRBV7-2, the J call TRBJ2-7; TRBD1 aligns across 12 bases. Looked up from germline, CDR1 is SGHTA and CDR2 is FQGNSA. The CDR3 consists of 15 residues. V lost 4 bases to trimming and J lost 7 bases; unmatched junction nucleotides: 8. The CDR3 protein is CASSSPGQGAWEQYF. In nucleotides, the CDR3 is TGTGCCAGCAGCTCTCCGGGACAGGGGGCGTGGGAGCAGTACTTC.

The genes are TRBV5-4 and TRBJ2-5; 10 bases fit TRBD2. The V gene's germline CDR1 is SGHNT and CDR2 YYREEE (reference sequence). Trimming at V came to 1 base and at J to 4 bases, leaving 4 bases not matched to a gene. CDR3 size: 15 residues. CDR3 protein: CASSLSLAGAETQYF. CDR3 nucleotide sequence: TGTGCCAGCAGCTTGTCCCTAGCGGGAGCAGAGACCCAGTACTTC.

The V call is TRBV5-5, the J call TRBJ2-2, with D tentatively TRBD1 (6 bases). This CDR3 contains 16 residues. Germline V gene data show CDR1 as SGHKS and CDR2 as YYEKEE (reference sequence). Trimming shortened V by 1 base and J by 2 bases, and 12 bases separated the two germline ends. Here the CDR3 DNA reads TGTGCCAGCAGCTTGTTAGGGGGACAAAACACCGGGGAGCTGTTTTTT. This gives the protein CASSLLGGQNTGELFF.

The chain employs TRBV19 and TRBJ1-2; 8 bases line up with TRBD1. Germline V lookup: CDR1 LNHDA, CDR2 SQIVND (reference sequence). J lost 4 bases, V lost 2 bases, and 6 bases had no gene match. The CDR3 runs 15 residues. The CDR3, as DNA: TGTGCCAGTAGTATAAGGGGACAGGCCCTCTATGGCTACACCTTC. It is translated as CASSIRGQALYGYTF. Complete variable domain (other parts from reference TRBV19 and TRBJ1-2): DGGITQSPKYLFRKEGQNVTLSCEQNLNHDAMYWYRQDPGQGLRLIYYSQIVNDFQKGDIAEGYSVSREKKESFPLTVTSAQKNPTAFYLCASSIRGQALYGYTFGSGTRLTVV.

The chain couples TRBV7-6 to TRBJ2-2; TRBD2 matches at 9 bases. V shed 4 bases and J 0 bases; nucleotides not matched to a gene: 3. The germline gives CDR1 SGHVS, CDR2 FNYEAQ. This CDR3 is 16 amino acids long. CDR3 coding DNA: TGTGCCAGCAGCTCCATAGCGGGGGCGAACACCGGGGAGCTGTTTTTT. The encoded protein is CASSSIAGANTGELFF. Supplemented by reference TRBV7-6 and TRBJ2-2, the full variable domain reads GAGVSQSPRYKVTKRGQDVALRCDPISGHVSLYWYRQALGQGPEFLTYFNYEAQQDKSGLPNDRFSAERPEGSISTLTIQRTEQRDSAMYRCASSSIAGANTGELFFGEGSRLTVL.

This chain joins TRBV5-6 and TRBJ2-2; D possibly corresponds to TRBD1 (6 bases). Per germline, CDR1 SGHDT and CDR2 YYEEEE. The CDR3 covers 15 residues. The V end was cut by 1 base, the J end by 6 bases, with 13 bases between. CDR3 DNA: TGTGCCAGCAGCTTGCCAGGGGAAGGGTCCGGGGAGCTGTTTTTT. Encoded protein: CASSLPGEGSGELFF.

The chain links TRBV11-2 to TRBJ2-5, with 9 nucleotides matching TRBD1. J was trimmed by 5 bases and V by 3 bases; bases with no gene match: 7. From germline, CDR1 is SGHAT and CDR2 FQNNGV. CDR3 length: 15 residues. CDR3 DNA: TGTGCCAGCAGCTTTGGGGGGACAGGGAGGGAGACCCAGTACTTC. Its translation: CASSFGGTGRETQYF. Combining the CDR3 with reference TRBV11-2 and TRBJ2-5 gives the whole variable domain EAGVAQSPRYKIIEKRQSVAFWCNPISGHATLYWYQQILGQGPKLLIQFQNNGVVDDSQLPKDRFSAERLKGVDSTLKIQPAKLEDSAVYLCASSFGGTGRETQYFGPGTRLLVL.

The chain combines TRBV13 with TRBJ2-1; either TRBD1 or TRBD2 may fit D (6 bases each). The CDR3 covers 13 residues. V dropped 5 bases and J dropped 7 bases, with 12 bases sitting between them. In germline, CDR1 is PRHDT, CDR2 FYEKMQ (reference sequence). The CDR3 sequence is CASSIRGENEQFF. The CDR3 DNA sequence: TGTGCCAGCAGCATAAGGGGGGAGAATGAGCAGTTCTTC.